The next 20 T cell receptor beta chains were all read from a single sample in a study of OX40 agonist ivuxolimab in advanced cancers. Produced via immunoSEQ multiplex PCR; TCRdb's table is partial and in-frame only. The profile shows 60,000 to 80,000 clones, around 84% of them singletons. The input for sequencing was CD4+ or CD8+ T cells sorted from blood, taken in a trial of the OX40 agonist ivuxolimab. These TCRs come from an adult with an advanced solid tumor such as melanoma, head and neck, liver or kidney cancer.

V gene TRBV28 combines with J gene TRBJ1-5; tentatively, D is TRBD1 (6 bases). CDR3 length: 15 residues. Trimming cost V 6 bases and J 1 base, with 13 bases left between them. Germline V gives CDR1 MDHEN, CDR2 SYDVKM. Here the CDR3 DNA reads TGTGCCAGCAGCCCGCCCCAGGGGAGCAATCAGCCCCAGCATTTT. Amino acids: CASSPPQGSNQPQHF.

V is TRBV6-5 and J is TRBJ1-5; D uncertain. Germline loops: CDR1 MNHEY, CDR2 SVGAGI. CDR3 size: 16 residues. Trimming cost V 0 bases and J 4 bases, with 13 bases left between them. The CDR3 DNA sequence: TGTGCCAGCAGTTACTCTGCGGGGAGCCCTAATCAGCCCCAGCATTTT. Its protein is CASSYSAGSPNQPQHF.

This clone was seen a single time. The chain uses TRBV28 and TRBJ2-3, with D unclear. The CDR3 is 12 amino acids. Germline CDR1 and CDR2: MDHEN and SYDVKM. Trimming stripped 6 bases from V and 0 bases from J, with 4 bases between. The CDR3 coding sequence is TGTGCCAGCAGCCGAAGCACAGATACGCAGTATTTT. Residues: CASSRSTDTQYF.

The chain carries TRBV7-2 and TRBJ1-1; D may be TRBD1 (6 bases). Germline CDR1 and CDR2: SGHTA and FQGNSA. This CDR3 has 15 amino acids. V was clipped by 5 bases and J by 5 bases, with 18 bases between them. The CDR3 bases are TGTGCCAGCAGCCCGGTAGGGGGGGCTGGGACTGAAGCTTTCTTT. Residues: CASSPVGGAGTEAFF.

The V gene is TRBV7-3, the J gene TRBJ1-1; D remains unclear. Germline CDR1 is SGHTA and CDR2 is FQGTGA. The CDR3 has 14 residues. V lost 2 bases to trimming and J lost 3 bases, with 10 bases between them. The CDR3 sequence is CASSLFSPDTEAFF. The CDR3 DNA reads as TGTGCCAGCAGCTTATTCTCTCCCGACACTGAAGCTTTCTTT.

The CDR3 DNA follows: TGTGCCACCACCCCCTTTTACTCGAACACCGGGGAGCTGTTTTTT. It specifies CATTPFYSNTGELFF. The chain is built from TRBV15 and TRBJ2-2; D unclear. CDR3 length equals 15 residues. V lost 7 bases to trimming and J lost 0 bases, with 12 bases between them. The germline V gene encodes CDR1 LNHNV and CDR2 YYDKDF (reference sequence).

The CDR3 sequence: CASSLDGGLAGGRYF. The DNA for the CDR3 is TGTGCCAGCAGCTTGGACGGGGGACTAGCGGGAGGGCGGTACTTC. The chain joins TRBV5-4 to TRBJ2-5; TRBD2 matches 16 bases. Per germline, CDR1 SGHNT and CDR2 YYREEE (reference sequence). The CDR3 sequence is 15 residues long. The trim removed 0 bases at V and 13 bases at J, leaving 6 bases unmatched. The entire variable domain, with the rest obtained from reference TRBV5-4 and TRBJ2-5, is as follows: ETGVTQSPTHLIKTRGQQVTLRCSSQSGHNTVSWYQQALGQGPQFIFQYYREEENGRGNFPPRFSGLQFPNYSSELNVNALELDDSALYLCASSLDGGLAGGRYFGPGTRLLVL.

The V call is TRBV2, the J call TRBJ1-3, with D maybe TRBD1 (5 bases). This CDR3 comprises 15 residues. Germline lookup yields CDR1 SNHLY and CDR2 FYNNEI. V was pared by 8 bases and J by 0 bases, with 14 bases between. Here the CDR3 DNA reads TGTGCCAGCCGATCGGGGCATAGCTCTGGAAACACCATATATTTT. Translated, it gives CASRSGHSSGNTIYF.

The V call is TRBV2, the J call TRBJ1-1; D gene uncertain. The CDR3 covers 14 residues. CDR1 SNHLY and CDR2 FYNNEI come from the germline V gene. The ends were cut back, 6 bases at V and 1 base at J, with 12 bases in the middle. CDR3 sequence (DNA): TGTGCCAGCAGATCGTCCGAATGGAACACTGAAGCTTTCTTT. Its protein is CASRSSEWNTEAFF.

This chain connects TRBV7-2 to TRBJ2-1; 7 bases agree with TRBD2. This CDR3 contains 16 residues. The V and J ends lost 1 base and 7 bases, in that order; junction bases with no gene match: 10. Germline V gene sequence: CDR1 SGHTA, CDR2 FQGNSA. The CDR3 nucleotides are TGTGCCAGCAGCTTAGTCGCGGGAGCCCTCCCTAATGAGCAGTTCTTC. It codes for CASSLVAGALPNEQFF. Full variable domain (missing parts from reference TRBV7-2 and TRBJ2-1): GAGVSQSPSNKVTEKGKDVELRCDPISGHTALYWYRQSLGQGLEFLIYFQGNSAPDKSGLPSDRFSAERTGGSVSTLTIQRTQQEDSAVYLCASSLVAGALPNEQFFGPGTRLTVL.

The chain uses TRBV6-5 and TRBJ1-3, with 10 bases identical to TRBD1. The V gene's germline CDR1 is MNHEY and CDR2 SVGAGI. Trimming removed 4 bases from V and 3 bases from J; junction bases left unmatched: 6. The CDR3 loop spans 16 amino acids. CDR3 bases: TGTGCCAGCAGTTCGACAGGGGGCGAGGGTGGAAACACCATATATTTT. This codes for CASSSTGGEGGNTIYF.

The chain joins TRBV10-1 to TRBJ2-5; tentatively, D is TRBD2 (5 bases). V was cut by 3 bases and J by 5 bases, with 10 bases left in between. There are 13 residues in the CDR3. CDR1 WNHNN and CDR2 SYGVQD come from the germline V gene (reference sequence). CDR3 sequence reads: CASSEFRGETQYF. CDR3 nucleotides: TGCGCCAGCAGTGAATTCCGCGGGGAGACCCAGTACTTC.

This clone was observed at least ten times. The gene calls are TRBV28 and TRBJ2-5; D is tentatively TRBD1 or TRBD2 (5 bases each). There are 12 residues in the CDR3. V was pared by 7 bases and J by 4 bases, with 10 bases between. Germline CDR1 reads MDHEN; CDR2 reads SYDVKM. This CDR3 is CASKGSGETQYF. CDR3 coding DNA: TGTGCCAGCAAGGGGAGCGGAGAGACCCAGTACTTC.

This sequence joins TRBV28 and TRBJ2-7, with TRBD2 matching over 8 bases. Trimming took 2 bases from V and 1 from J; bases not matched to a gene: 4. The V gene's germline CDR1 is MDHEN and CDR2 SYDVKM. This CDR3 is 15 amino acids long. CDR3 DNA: TGTGCCAGCAGTTTAGGCTCTAGCGGGTCCTACGAGCAGTACTTC. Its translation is CASSLGSSGSYEQYF.

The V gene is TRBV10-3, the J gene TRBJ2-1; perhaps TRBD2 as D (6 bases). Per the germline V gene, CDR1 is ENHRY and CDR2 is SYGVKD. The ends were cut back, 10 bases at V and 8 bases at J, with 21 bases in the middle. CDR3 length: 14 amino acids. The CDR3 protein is CASTSETRMDEQFF. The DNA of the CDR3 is TGTGCCAGCACTTCTGAGACTAGGATGGATGAGCAGTTCTTC.

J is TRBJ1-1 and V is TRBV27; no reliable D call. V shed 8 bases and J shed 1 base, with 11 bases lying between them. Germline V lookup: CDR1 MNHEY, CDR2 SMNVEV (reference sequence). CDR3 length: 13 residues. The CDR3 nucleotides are TGTGCCAGCCGGTGGGCCGCGAACACTGAAGCTTTCTTT. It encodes CASRWAANTEAFF.

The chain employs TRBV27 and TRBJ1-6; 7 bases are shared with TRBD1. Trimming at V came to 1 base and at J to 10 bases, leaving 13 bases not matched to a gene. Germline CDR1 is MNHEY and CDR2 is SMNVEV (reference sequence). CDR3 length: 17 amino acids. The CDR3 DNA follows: TGTGCCAGCAGTTTATATTTGACAGGGAGGGCCCTGTCACCCCTCCACTTT. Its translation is CASSLYLTGRALSPLHF.

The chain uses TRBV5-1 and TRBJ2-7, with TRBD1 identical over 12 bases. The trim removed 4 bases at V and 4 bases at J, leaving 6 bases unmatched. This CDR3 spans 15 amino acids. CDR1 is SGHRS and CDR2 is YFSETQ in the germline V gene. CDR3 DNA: TGCGCCAGCAGCCCGGGACAGGGGGCGAGGTACGAGCAGTACTTC. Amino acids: CASSPGQGARYEQYF.

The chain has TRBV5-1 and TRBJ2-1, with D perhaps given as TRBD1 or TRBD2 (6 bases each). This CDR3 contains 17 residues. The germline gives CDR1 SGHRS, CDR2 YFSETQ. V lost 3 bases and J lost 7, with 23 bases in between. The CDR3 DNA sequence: TGCGCCAGCAGCTCCGGTTACCGTGGAGGAGGGGGGAATGAGCAGTTCTTC. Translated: CASSSGYRGGGGNEQFF.

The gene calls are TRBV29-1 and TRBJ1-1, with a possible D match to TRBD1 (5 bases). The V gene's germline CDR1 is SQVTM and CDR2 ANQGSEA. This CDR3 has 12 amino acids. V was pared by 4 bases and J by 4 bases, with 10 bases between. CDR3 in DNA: TGCAGCGTTGGGGACTCCGGCACTGAAGCTTTCTTT. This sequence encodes CSVGDSGTEAFF.